These 18 T cell receptor beta chains were all obtained from the same sample, sequenced in a study of beta chain features in type 1 diabetes. Expressed TCRB transcripts were sequenced, since all the RNA that had been isolated was reverse transcribed. Sequenced by immunoSEQ multiplex PCR; TCRdb stores in-frame clones only, minus some. The sample comprises some 240,000 clones, roughly 10% of which are singletons, and about 1.2% rests with the top ten. Sample: central memory CD4+ T cells from blood. Source of these receptors: a man in his late teens or twenties in good health.

The chain employs TRBV2 and TRBJ2-1; D perhaps matches TRBD1 (5 bases). The CDR3 length is 14 residues. Between the trimmed V and J ends, which lost 6 bases and 4 bases, there was a span of 13 bases. Germline V CDR1 and CDR2: SNHLY, FYNNEI. The CDR3 loop is CASRVREGYNEQFF. The CDR3 DNA is TGTGCCAGCAGGGTCAGGGAAGGGTACAATGAGCAGTTCTTC.

The V gene is TRBV27, the J gene TRBJ2-7; 8 bases agree with TRBD2. Germline loops: CDR1 MNHEY, CDR2 SMNVEV (reference sequence). The V and J ends lost 6 bases and 1 base, in that order; junction bases with no gene match: 14. The CDR3 sequence is 17 residues long. CDR3 amino acids: CASSPTPGLVNSYEQYF. Written as DNA, the CDR3 is TGTGCCAGCAGCCCCACCCCGGGACTAGTGAATTCCTACGAGCAGTACTTC.

The chain recombines TRBV4-1 with TRBJ1-4, with D unclear. Germline loops: CDR1 MGHRA, CDR2 YSYEKL. V dropped 1 base and J dropped 4 bases, with 16 bases sitting between them. This CDR3 region has 17 residues. In nucleotides, the CDR3 is TGCGCCAGCAGCCAAGTGGGAGGAGGGCGGGGTAATGAAAAACTGTTTTTT. This sequence encodes CASSQVGGGRGNEKLFF.

A few counts support this clone. The chain recombines TRBV5-4 with TRBJ2-7; 9 positions match TRBD1. The CDR3 consists of 15 residues. The germline CDR1 and CDR2 sequences are SGHNT and YYREEE (reference sequence). Losses at the gene ends were 4 bases for V and 3 bases for J; bases not matched to a gene: 8. CDR3 nucleotides: TGTGCCAGCAGCCGGGAGAGGGACAGGGTCTACGAGCAGTACTTC. As protein: CASSRERDRVYEQYF.

This clone has only a few counts. The CDR3 bases are TGCAGCATTGGACAGGAATCCACAGGCTACACCTTC. Its protein product is CSIGQESTGYTF. The J gene is TRBJ1-2, the V gene TRBV29-1; TRBD1 aligns across 7 bases. This CDR3 comprises 12 residues. Germline V gene sequence: CDR1 SQVTM, CDR2 ANQGSEA. Trimming took 8 bases from V and 8 from J; bases not matched to a gene: 11.

V and J are TRBV2 and TRBJ2-1, with 8 bases that match TRBD2. The CDR3 is 14 amino acids. Unmatched junction bases numbered 5, after V lost 1 base and J lost 9 bases. Germline-derived CDR1 and CDR2 are SNHLY and FYNNEI. CDR3 DNA: TGTGCCAGCAGTGAAGATAGCGGGATGCGTGAGCAGTTCTTC. Its protein is CASSEDSGMREQFF.

The chain employs TRBV18 and TRBJ1-4; D might be TRBD1 (6 bases). This CDR3 is 14 amino acids long. The V end was cut by 3 bases, the J end by 8 bases, with 13 bases between. CDR1 KGHSH and CDR2 LQKENI come from the germline V gene. CDR3 in DNA: TGTGCCAGCTCACCTGGAGGGGGAGAAGAAAAACTGTTTTTT. Its protein is CASSPGGGEEKLFF.

This clone was observed a few times. The same CDR3 can be traced to other DNA sequences in this sample. The rearrangement joins TRBV5-6 to TRBJ2-5; D is possibly TRBD2 (6 bases). The CDR3 is 13 residues long. Between the trimmed V and J ends, which lost 4 bases and 4 bases, there was a span of 11 bases. Per germline, CDR1 SGHDT and CDR2 YYEEEE. CDR3 coding DNA: TGTGCCAGCAGCCTTAGCGGAGGAGAGACCCAGTACTTC. This codes for CASSLSGGETQYF. The full variable domain, in which reference TRBV5-6 and TRBJ2-5 provide the parts outside the CDR3, is DAGVTQSPTHLIKTRGQQVTLRCSPKSGHDTVSWYQQALGQGPQFIFQYYEEEERQRGNFPDRFSGHQFPNYSSELNVNALLLGDSALYLCASSLSGGETQYFGPGTRLLVL.

This chain connects TRBV20-1 to TRBJ1-2; D might be TRBD1 (6 bases). Germline values: CDR1 DFQATT, CDR2 SNEGSKA (reference sequence). This CDR3 spans 11 amino acids. Trimming stripped 4 bases from V and 4 bases from J, with 7 bases between. The chain's CDR3 is CSATGVYGYTF. The CDR3 DNA reads TGCAGTGCTACAGGGGTCTATGGCTACACCTTC.

This clone was counted many times. The chain couples TRBV7-9 to TRBJ2-7; no clear D gene. This CDR3 comprises 14 residues. Trimming took 2 bases from V and 2 from J, leaving 10 bases between them. Germline lookup yields CDR1 SEHNR and CDR2 FQNEAQ (reference sequence). The CDR3 region has the DNA TGTGCCAGCAGCTTAATCGGCGGTACCTACGAGCAGTACTTC. This codes for CASSLIGGTYEQYF.

The rearrangement links TRBV30 to TRBJ2-4; D is undetermined. The CDR3 totals 12 residues. V lost 1 base, J lost 1 base, and 2 bases lay in between. Germline lookup yields CDR1 GTSNPN and CDR2 SVGIG (reference sequence). The CDR3 protein is CAWSGAKNIQYF. In DNA form, the CDR3 reads TGTGCCTGGAGTGGGGCCAAAAACATTCAGTACTTC.

This clone has more than one count but fewer than ten. The genes are TRBV30 and TRBJ1-3, with D uncertain. The CDR3 length is 15 residues. V was clipped by 0 bases and J by 2 bases, with 11 bases between them. Germline V gene sequence: CDR1 GTSNPN, CDR2 SVGIG (reference sequence). CDR3 loop: CAWSVSSQAGNTIYF. CDR3 nucleotides: TGTGCCTGGAGTGTATCTTCCCAGGCTGGAAACACCATATATTTT.

The chain uses TRBV30 and TRBJ2-3; the match to TRBD1 covers 9 bases. After removal of 2 bases from V and 6 bases from J, the junction contained 3 bases not matched to a gene. This CDR3 is 13 amino acids long. Germline V gene data show CDR1 as GTSNPN and CDR2 as SVGIG (reference sequence). In DNA form, the CDR3 reads TGTGCCTGGAGTACAGGGGGCCGCGATACGCAGTATTTT. It translates to CAWSTGGRDTQYF.

The chain links TRBV6-6 to TRBJ2-6; D unclear. V was clipped by 8 bases and J by 0 bases, with 11 bases between them. The CDR3 spans 15 residues. Per the germline V gene, CDR1 is MNHNY and CDR2 is SVGAGI (reference sequence). The DNA for the CDR3 is TGTGCCAGCGGACCCGACCTCTCTGGGGCCAACGTCCTGACTTTC. Protein: CASGPDLSGANVLTF.

This chain links TRBV30 with TRBJ2-7; 15 positions match TRBD2. V dropped 2 bases and J dropped 6; count of bases not matched to a gene: 8. CDR1 GTSNPN and CDR2 SVGIG come from the germline V gene (reference sequence). The CDR3 runs 16 residues. CDR3 sequence reads: CAWSPWTSGRATEQYF. CDR3 nucleotide sequence: TGTGCCTGGAGTCCCTGGACTAGCGGGAGGGCGACCGAGCAGTACTTC.

This clone was observed a handful of times. The rearrangement links TRBV29-1 to TRBJ2-3; D is ambiguous. The germline V gene has CDR1 SQVTM and CDR2 ANQGSEA. V was pared by 4 bases and J by 2 bases, with 16 bases between. This CDR3 is 15 amino acids long. The CDR3 region has the DNA TGCAGCGTTGCCTCAGGCGGACCTGTCACAGATACGCAGTATTTT. Amino acid sequence: CSVASGGPVTDTQYF.

This clone was detected only a few times. The genes are TRBV14 and TRBJ2-3; D not certain. This CDR3 has 15 residues. V shed 2 bases and J shed 2 bases, with 11 bases lying between them. Looked up from germline, CDR1 is SGHDN and CDR2 is FVKESK. The CDR3 coding sequence is TGTGCCAGCAGCCAACGAATCGCCTACACAGATACGCAGTATTTT. Translated: CASSQRIAYTDTQYF.

Only a few counts were recorded for this clone. This sequence joins TRBV5-8 and TRBJ2-6; either TRBD1 or TRBD2 may supply D (5 bases each). The CDR3 is 17 residues long. V was trimmed by 4 bases and J by 2 bases, leaving 16 bases between them. CDR1 and CDR2 (germline): SGHTS, YDEGEE. CDR3 sequence: CASSGGRITTGANVLTF. For the CDR3, the DNA is TGTGCCAGCAGCGGGGGACGCATCACAACTGGGGCCAACGTCCTGACTTTC.